This T cell receptor (beta chain) was recorded in a study of blood T cell repertoires in COVID-19. On the study more broadly: Collection of acute and convalescent COVID-19 samples took place in the United States, Italy and Spain. PBMCs, B-cell-depleted T cells, or T cells provided the cDNA or gDNA that made up the material.

As handled by the study authors: Estimates of nucleated cell counts were drawn from the amplification of reference gene primers. The table came from immunoSEQ multiplex PCR; TCRdb's copy has only in-frame clones and leaves some out. That table furnishes V, J and clone size, whereas the DNA furnished D and trimming. The sample lists 110,000 or so clones, 70% to 90% seen once, with under 9% in the top ten. Unmatched junction bases numbered 10, after V lost 3 bases and J lost 4 bases. The CDR3 extends over 17 amino acids. Germline V gives CDR1 KGHSH, CDR2 LQKENI. The source is a woman between 65 and 79 years old who had recovered from COVID-19. J is TRBJ2-3 and V is TRBV18, with TRBD2 matching over 10 bases. Sequencing used peripheral blood. The CDR3 loop reads CASSPLAQAGGSDTQYF. The DNA of the CDR3 is TGTGCCAGCTCACCCCTTGCCCAAGCGGGAGGGTCAGATACGCAGTATTTT.